Sequencing of this T cell receptor (beta chain) was carried out in a study of shared clonotypes between healthy human individuals. CD8 cells regarded as naive lacked CD45RO, were positively chosen for CCR7, and omitted terminally differentiated effector memory CD45RA+ cells. Unmatched junction bases numbered 8, after V lost 4 bases and J lost 0 bases. CDR1 is SEHNR and CDR2 is FQNEAQ in the germline V gene (reference sequence). This CDR3 region has 16 residues. The count of this clone is one. Repertoires were generated with immunoSEQ multiplex PCR, while TCRdb's copy carries only in-frame clones and drops some. The top ten hold more than 0.95% of the sample, which has around 2,000,000 clones, around 96% seen once.

This sequence joins TRBV7-9 and TRBJ2-7, with TRBD1 identical over 8 bases. The TCR comes from a man aged 18-30 years in good health. The specimen sequenced was naive CD8+ T cells sorted from blood. The CDR3 region has the DNA TGTGCCAGCAGCTCCCTGAAGGACAGGGACTCCTACGAGCAGTACTTC. This gives the protein CASSSLKDRDSYEQYF.